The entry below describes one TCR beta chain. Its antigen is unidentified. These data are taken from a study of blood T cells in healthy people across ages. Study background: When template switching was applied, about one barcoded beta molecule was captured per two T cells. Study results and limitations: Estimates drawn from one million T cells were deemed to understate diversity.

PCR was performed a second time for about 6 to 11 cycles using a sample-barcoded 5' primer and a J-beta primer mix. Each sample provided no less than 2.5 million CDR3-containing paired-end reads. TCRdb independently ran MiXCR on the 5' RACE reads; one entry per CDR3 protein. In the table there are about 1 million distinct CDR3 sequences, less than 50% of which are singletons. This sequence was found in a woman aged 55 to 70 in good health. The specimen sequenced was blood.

CDR3 in DNA: TGTGCCACCTACCAATCGGTGGGGGGCTACACCTTC. Its protein is CATYQSVGGYTF. The chain links TRBV25-1 to TRBJ1-2; D unresolved. Trimming took off 10 bases at V and 8 bases at J, with 17 bases between the two ends. This CDR3 region has 12 residues. CDR1 and CDR2 from the germline V gene are MGHDK and SYGVNS.